What follows are 31 T cell receptor beta chains derived from one specimen sequenced in a study of OX40 agonist ivuxolimab in advanced cancers. The table came from immunoSEQ multiplex PCR; TCRdb's copy has only in-frame clones and leaves some out. The repertoire holds roughly 74,000 clones, 84% seen once, with 2.1% in the top ten. The specimen comprised CD4+ or CD8+ T cells sorted from blood, sampled in a trial of the OX40 agonist ivuxolimab. The receptor source for this set is an adult with an advanced solid tumor such as melanoma, head and neck, liver or kidney cancer.

On this clone itself: At the DNA level, this CDR3 is encoded by other sequences in the same sample as well. The chain uses TRBV7-2 and TRBJ2-7; possibly TRBD1 for D (6 bases). There are 14 residues in the CDR3. Looked up from germline, CDR1 is SGHTA and CDR2 is FQGNSA. Trimming removed 2 bases at V and 2 bases at J, with 10 bases between. The CDR3 here is CASSLSKGAYEQYF. The CDR3 nucleotides are TGTGCCAGCAGCTTAAGCAAGGGGGCCTACGAGCAGTACTTC.

The chain couples TRBV18 to TRBJ1-1; D is perhaps TRBD1 (6 bases). Trimming pared 3 bases from V and 4 bases from J, leaving 15 bases between. The CDR3 totals 15 residues. Germline lookup yields CDR1 KGHSH and CDR2 LQKENI. The CDR3 region has the DNA TGTGCCAGCTCACCCGAGGGGGGGTTCGGCACTGAAGCTTTCTTT. Translated, it gives CASSPEGGFGTEAFF.

About this clone: The same CDR3 is also encoded by other DNA sequences in this sample. The V call is TRBV7-2, the J call TRBJ2-3; D gene uncertain. V dropped 3 bases and J dropped 0 bases, with 7 bases sitting between them. This CDR3 comprises 14 residues. CDR1 is SGHTA and CDR2 is FQGNSA in the germline V gene. The CDR3 loop reads CASSFLTSTDTQYF. CDR3 DNA sequence: TGTGCCAGCAGCTTTCTTACTAGCACAGATACGCAGTATTTT.

The chain combines TRBV5-1 with TRBJ1-1; D not certain. V gave up 3 bases and J gave up 1 base, with 13 bases separating them. The CDR3 is made up of 15 amino acids. Germline V lookup: CDR1 SGHRS, CDR2 YFSETQ. The CDR3 region is CASSWGSDPNTEAFF. The DNA of the CDR3 is TGCGCCAGCAGCTGGGGTAGCGATCCGAACACTGAAGCTTTCTTT.

In its sample, this clone was seen a few times. The rearrangement links TRBV28 to TRBJ2-2; D not certain. The CDR3 length is 12 residues. Germline V gene sequence: CDR1 MDHEN, CDR2 SYDVKM. The V gene lost 2 bases and the J gene lost 7 bases, with 5 bases spanning the gap. This CDR3 is CASSLIGGELFF. Written as DNA, the CDR3 is TGTGCCAGCAGTTTAATCGGCGGGGAGCTGTTTTTT.

The CDR3 sequence is CASRETGSRETQYF. The CDR3 bases are TGTGCCTCTAGAGAGACAGGCTCTCGGGAGACCCAGTACTTC. This chain links TRBV15 with TRBJ2-5; a possible D gene is TRBD1 (6 bases). Germline lookup yields CDR1 LNHNV and CDR2 YYDKDF (reference sequence). Trimming stripped 11 bases from V and 5 bases from J, with 21 bases between. The CDR3 is 14 residues long.

CDR3: CASSQEQTRGDYYNEQFF. DNA of the CDR3: TGCGCCAGCAGCCAAGAACAGACTCGCGGGGATTATTACAATGAGCAGTTCTTC. The J gene is TRBJ2-1, the V gene TRBV4-3, with D possibly matching TRBD2 (6 bases). The CDR3 totals 18 residues. The V end lost 0 bases, the J end lost 4 bases, and 19 bases lay between the germline ends. Germline V gives CDR1 LGHNA, CDR2 YSLEER.

The rearrangement links TRBV5-1 to TRBJ2-2; TRBD2 might be the D (6 bases). This CDR3 contains 15 residues. CDR1 and CDR2 (germline): SGHRS, YFSETQ. V dropped 2 bases and J dropped 0 bases, with 8 bases sitting between them. In DNA, the CDR3 is TGCGCCAGCAGCTTTGGGGACTCGAACACCGGGGAGCTGTTTTTT. This translates into CASSFGDSNTGELFF.

The sample holds one count of this clone. V and J are TRBV11-2 and TRBJ2-7, with 12 bases identical to TRBD2. The CDR3 covers 16 residues. Per the germline V gene, CDR1 is SGHAT and CDR2 is FQNNGV. Trimming took 5 bases from V and 6 from J; bases not matched to a gene: 11. The CDR3 bases are TGTGCCAGCAGCCTCGGACTAGCGGGGATTACGGTCGAGCAGTACTTC. It yields the protein CASSLGLAGITVEQYF.

The V gene is TRBV2, the J gene TRBJ2-3; TRBD1 aligns across 8 bases. Per germline, CDR1 SNHLY and CDR2 FYNNEI. This CDR3 comprises 15 residues. The V gene end was trimmed by 7 bases and the J gene end by 2 bases; junction bases not matched to a gene: 8. The DNA for the CDR3 is TGTGCCAGCACCCCGGGACAGGTCACCACAGATACGCAGTATTTT. Encoded protein: CASTPGQVTTDTQYF. The complete variable domain, with remaining parts taken from reference TRBV2 and TRBJ2-3, reads EPEVTQTPSHQVTQMGQEVILRCVPISNHLYFYWYRQILGQKVEFLVSFYNNEISEKSEIFDDQFSVERPDGSNFTLKIRSTKLEDSAMYFCASTPGQVTTDTQYFGPGTRLTVL.

The chain combines TRBV28 with TRBJ2-1; D is undetermined. This CDR3 region has 13 residues. V lost 2 bases to trimming and J lost 10 bases, with 12 bases between them. In germline, CDR1 is MDHEN, CDR2 SYDVKM. The CDR3 here is CASSLVLGVEQFF. CDR3 bases: TGTGCCAGCAGTTTAGTTTTGGGTGTGGAGCAGTTCTTC.

This chain connects TRBV19 to TRBJ2-2; 9 nucleotides agree with TRBD2. There are 15 residues in the CDR3. Germline CDR1 is LNHDA and CDR2 is SQIVND (reference sequence). Trimming cost V 7 bases and J 6 bases; bases outside gene matches: 9. This CDR3 is CASKGAGGVSGELFF. The CDR3 coding sequence is TGTGCCAGTAAGGGAGCGGGGGGAGTTTCCGGGGAGCTGTTTTTT.

V usage is TRBV5-1 and J usage is TRBJ2-7, with D unclear. Germline CDR1 and CDR2: SGHRS and YFSETQ. V was clipped by 0 bases and J by 0 bases, with 7 bases between them. The CDR3 loop spans 14 amino acids. CDR3 DNA: TGCGCCAGCAGCTTGGATCCAGCCTCCTACGAGCAGTACTTC. Translation gives CASSLDPASYEQYF.

This sequence joins TRBV7-2 and TRBJ1-1; D is uncertain. V was shortened by 1 base and J by 5 bases, with 14 bases between the two germline ends. CDR3 length: 15 residues. Germline assignment: CDR1 SGHTA and CDR2 FQGNSA. The CDR3 loop is CASSLVSGGRTEAFF. The CDR3 DNA reads as TGTGCCAGCAGCTTAGTTTCGGGCGGACGGACTGAAGCTTTCTTT.

This clone was found a few times. V is TRBV10-2 and J is TRBJ2-1, with D maybe TRBD1 (5 bases). V was pared by 0 bases and J by 1 base, with 10 bases between. CDR3 length equals 16 residues. The germline gives CDR1 WSHSY, CDR2 SAAADI. CDR3 bases: TGCGCCAGCAGTGAGTCGGGGCTCTCATCCTACAATGAGCAGTTCTTC. Translated, it gives CASSESGLSSYNEQFF.

This chain joins TRBV20-1 and TRBJ2-1; D is unclear. The CDR3 runs to 10 residues. The germline V gene encodes CDR1 DFQATT and CDR2 SNEGSKA (reference sequence). Trimming stripped 5 bases from V and 5 bases from J, with 4 bases between. Here the CDR3 DNA reads TGCAGTGCTGCGAACAATGAGCAGTTCTTC. Translation gives CSAANNEQFF.

The J gene is TRBJ2-7, the V gene TRBV5-1; a weak D match, TRBD1 (6 bases). Germline assignment: CDR1 SGHRS and CDR2 YFSETQ. With 4 bases removed from V and 2 bases from J, the gap between germline ends came to 16 bases. The CDR3 is 15 amino acids. The CDR3 sequence is CASSPNSGQTYEQYF. The CDR3 DNA follows: TGCGCCAGCAGCCCGAACTCGGGACAAACCTACGAGCAGTACTTC.

J is TRBJ2-1 and V is TRBV27; TRBD2 matches at 10 bases. CDR3 length equals 15 residues. Trimming cost V 7 bases and J 4 bases; bases outside gene matches: 7. Germline CDR1 MNHEY, CDR2 SMNVEV (reference sequence). The CDR3: CASTSQGLAYNEQFF. The CDR3 nucleotides are TGTGCCAGCACCTCCCAGGGACTAGCGTACAATGAGCAGTTCTTC.

V is TRBV6-5 and J is TRBJ2-7; 8 bases are a match to TRBD1. Germline V gene sequence: CDR1 MNHEY, CDR2 SVGAGI. J was trimmed by 6 bases and V by 6 bases; bases with no gene match: 10. The CDR3 loop spans 14 amino acids. The CDR3 protein is CASRERTGQVEQYF. In DNA form, the CDR3 reads TGTGCCAGCAGGGAGAGGACGGGACAGGTCGAGCAGTACTTC.

J is TRBJ2-7 and V is TRBV14, with 8 positions matching TRBD2. The CDR3 runs 15 residues. The J segment lost 2 bases and the V segment lost 0 bases, leaving 3 bases of the junction unmatched. From germline, CDR1 is SGHDN and CDR2 FVKESK. The CDR3 nucleotides are TGTGCCAGCAGCCAAGAAGGGGGACTAGCCTACGAGCAGTACTTC. Translating gives CASSQEGGLAYEQYF.

The chain couples TRBV30 to TRBJ2-7; D not certain. V was shortened by 3 bases and J by 0 bases, with 12 bases between the two germline ends. Germline CDR1 reads GTSNPN; CDR2 reads SVGIG (reference sequence). The CDR3 length is 14 residues. CDR3 in DNA: TGTGCCTGGAGGGCAACAAGGAGCTCCTACGAGCAGTACTTC. Amino acid sequence: CAWRATRSSYEQYF.

This rearrangement joins TRBV5-8 to TRBJ2-5, with D possibly called TRBD1 or TRBD2 (6 bases each). V was shortened by 4 bases and J by 1 base, with 11 bases between the two germline ends. This CDR3 spans 14 amino acids. Germline assignment: CDR1 SGHTS and CDR2 YDEGEE. As DNA, the CDR3 is TGTGCCAGCAGCCAAGAGGGGGGCCAAGAGACCCAGTACTTC. Translated: CASSQEGGQETQYF.

The gene calls are TRBV9 and TRBJ2-5, with unresolved D. The J call may be faulty, since TRBJ2-7 better matches the DNA end. Germline-derived CDR1 and CDR2 are SGDLS and YYNGEE. The CDR3 totals 13 residues. CDR3 protein: CASSVAMDYEQYF. The CDR3 nucleotides read TGTGCCAGCAGCGTAGCTATGGACTACGAGCAGTACTTC.

The chain recombines TRBV11-1 with TRBJ1-4; TRBD1 aligns across 7 bases. The CDR3 sequence is 12 residues long. Losses at the gene ends were 5 bases for V and 11 bases for J; bases not matched to a gene: 5. From germline, CDR1 is SGHAT and CDR2 FQDESV (reference sequence). CDR3 sequence: CASSHDRVKLFF. CDR3 DNA sequence: TGTGCCAGCAGCCACGACAGGGTTAAACTGTTTTTT.

The chain is built from TRBV9 and TRBJ2-1, with 9 bases lining up with TRBD2. The ends lost 5 bases at V and 6 bases at J; junction bases unmatched: 3. This CDR3 comprises 13 residues. Germline-derived CDR1 and CDR2 are SGDLS and YYNGEE. The CDR3 region has the DNA TGTGCCAGCAGGTATAGCGGGAGCAATGAGCAGTTCTTC. Translation gives CASRYSGSNEQFF.

The chain has TRBV27 and TRBJ2-1, with 10 bases that match TRBD2. V gave up 8 bases and J gave up 2 bases; unmatched junction bases: 12. Germline assignment: CDR1 MNHEY and CDR2 SMNVEV (reference sequence). This CDR3 spans 17 amino acids. The CDR3 DNA sequence: TGTGCCAGCCGCCGGGACCCAAGCGGGAGGGCCTACAATGAGCAGTTCTTC. As protein: CASRRDPSGRAYNEQFF.

The rearrangement joins TRBV28 to TRBJ2-3, with 10 bases matching TRBD1. With V trimmed by 5 bases and J by 3 bases, 8 bases remained unmatched. Looked up from germline, CDR1 is MDHEN and CDR2 is SYDVKM. The CDR3 loop spans 16 amino acids. The CDR3 DNA is TGTGCCAGCAGTCGTGCTGGACAGGGGGGAACAGATACGCAGTATTTT. It codes for CASSRAGQGGTDTQYF.

The rearrangement uses TRBV27 and TRBJ2-5; TRBD1 might be the D (6 bases). The V gene lost 5 bases and the J gene lost 5 bases, with 18 bases spanning the gap. The CDR3 is 15 residues long. The germline CDR1 and CDR2 sequences are MNHEY and SMNVEV (reference sequence). This chain's CDR3 is CASSPTGLSWETQYF. As DNA, the CDR3 is TGTGCCAGCAGTCCGACAGGACTTTCGTGGGAGACCCAGTACTTC.

The CDR3 protein is CASTPGGTGELFF. The CDR3 region has the DNA TGTGCCAGCACCCCGGGGGGAACCGGGGAGCTGTTTTTT. The chain joins TRBV6-5 to TRBJ2-2, with TRBD2 identical over 7 bases. V dropped 7 bases and J dropped 5; count of bases not matched to a gene: 4. This CDR3 is built from 13 residues. Germline V gives CDR1 MNHEY, CDR2 SVGAGI.

The V call is TRBV28, the J call TRBJ2-7; D is unresolved. This CDR3 comprises 13 residues. Germline V gene data show CDR1 as MDHEN and CDR2 as SYDVKM. Between the trimmed V and J ends, which lost 2 bases and 2 bases, there was a span of 7 bases. The CDR3 DNA sequence: TGTGCCAGCAGTTTAATAGTACCCTACGAGCAGTACTTC. It is translated as CASSLIVPYEQYF.

The chain is built from TRBV5-1 and TRBJ2-5; tentatively, D is TRBD2 (6 bases). The germline gives CDR1 SGHRS, CDR2 YFSETQ. Trimming pared 3 bases from V and 3 bases from J, leaving 9 bases between. The CDR3 contains 13 residues. Here the CDR3 DNA reads TGCGCCAGCAGCTCGTTAGCGGAAGAGACCCAGTACTTC. Translation: CASSSLAEETQYF.